This TCR beta chain appears in the sequencing data of a study of shared clonotypes between healthy human individuals. Findings and limits, study-wide: The study generally estimated greater richness for naive than memory subsets.

This clone was detected only a few times. Its cognate antigen is unknown. This specimen includes other DNA sequences encoding the same CDR3. Only Caucasian adults living in Nashville, Tennessee made up the donor group. Profiled with immunoSEQ multiplex PCR; TCRdb holds only in-frame clones, not every one. The sample holds around 2.5 million clones, 80% to 95% seen once. Germline lookup yields CDR1 MDHEN and CDR2 SYDVKM. The CDR3 sequence is 11 residues long. V lost 5 bases, J lost 4 bases, and 3 bases lay in between. The chain employs TRBV28 and TRBJ1-5; D is ambiguous. The sequence was obtained from a man between 18 and 35 years old in good health. Some clones in this sample may be carry-over from other donors' samples. The specimen sequenced was naive CD4+ T cells from PBMCs. Subset noted: CD45RA+ positively selected. The DNA of the CDR3 is TGTGCCAGCAGTGCAAATCAGCCCCAGCATTTT. This sequence encodes CASSANQPQHF.